The text below deals with one T cell receptor beta chain. What it binds is not known. RNA in amounts of roughly 0.5 to 1 ug was reverse transcribed with random hexamers. Multiplex PCR with immunoSEQ amplified the TCR beta CDR3 across 54 Vbeta and 13 Jbeta. TCRdb re-called the immunoSEQ multiplex PCR reads with MiXCR, one entry per CDR3 protein. This table has under 200,000 distinct CDR3 sequences, 85% to 95% appearing once. V lost 0 bases and J lost 4, with 12 bases in between. CDR3 length: 15 residues. This sample stems from a study of CD8 T cells in Susac syndrome. General study points: It was in TEMRA cells and active patients that Susac CD8+ clonal expansion peaked. The total CD8+ repertoires yielded 15 to 20 Susac-specific public clones and the CD8+ TEMRA repertoires yielded five.

Material: CD8+ T cells from PBMCs. This sequence originates from a human donor with Susac syndrome. The chain uses TRBV12-3 or TRBV12-4 and TRBJ1-1; unclear D gene. The CDR3 bases are TGTGCCAGCAGTTTAGCTGGCTGGGGTCGCACTGAAGCTTTCTTT. Residues: CASSLAGWGRTEAFF.